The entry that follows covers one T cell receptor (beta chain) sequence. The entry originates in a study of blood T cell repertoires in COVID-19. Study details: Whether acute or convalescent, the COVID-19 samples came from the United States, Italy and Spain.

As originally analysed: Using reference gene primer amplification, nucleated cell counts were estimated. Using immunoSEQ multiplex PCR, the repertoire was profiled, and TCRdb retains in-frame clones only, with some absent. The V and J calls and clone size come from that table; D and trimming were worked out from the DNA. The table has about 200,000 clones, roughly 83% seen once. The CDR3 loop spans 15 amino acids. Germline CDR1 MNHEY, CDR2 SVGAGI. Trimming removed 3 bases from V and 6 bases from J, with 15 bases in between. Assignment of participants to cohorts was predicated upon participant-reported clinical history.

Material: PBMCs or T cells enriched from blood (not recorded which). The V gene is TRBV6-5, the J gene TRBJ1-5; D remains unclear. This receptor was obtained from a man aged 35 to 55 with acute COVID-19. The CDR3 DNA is TGTGCCAGCAGTTATTTGTCGGGTTCGGGTCAGCCCCAGCATTTT. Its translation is CASSYLSGSGQPQHF.